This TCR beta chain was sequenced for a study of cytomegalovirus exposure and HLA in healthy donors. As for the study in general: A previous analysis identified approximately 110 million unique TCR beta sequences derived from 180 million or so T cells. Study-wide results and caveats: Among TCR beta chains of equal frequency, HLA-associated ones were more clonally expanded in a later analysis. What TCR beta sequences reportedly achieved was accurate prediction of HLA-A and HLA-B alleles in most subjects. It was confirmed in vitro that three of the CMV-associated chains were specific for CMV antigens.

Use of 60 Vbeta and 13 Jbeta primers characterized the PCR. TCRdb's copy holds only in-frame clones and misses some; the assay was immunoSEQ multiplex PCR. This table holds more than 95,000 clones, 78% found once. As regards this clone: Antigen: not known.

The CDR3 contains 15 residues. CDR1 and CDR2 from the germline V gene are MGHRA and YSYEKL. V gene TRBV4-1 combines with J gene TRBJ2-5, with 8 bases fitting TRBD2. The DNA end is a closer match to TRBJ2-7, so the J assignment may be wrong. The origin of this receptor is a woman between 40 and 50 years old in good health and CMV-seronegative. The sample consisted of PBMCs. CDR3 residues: CASSQDVAGSYEQYF. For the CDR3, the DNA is TGCGCCAGCAGCCAAGACGTAGCGGGAAGCTACGAGCAGTACTTC.